This entry lists 14 T cell receptor beta chains sequenced from one sample in a study of shared clonotypes between healthy human individuals (dated by TCRdb to 2018 to 2021). The receptor library was made with the immunoSEQ multiplex PCR assay. In TCRdb, the immuneACCESS table is reduced to in-frame sequences with V and J assigned. These tables do not hold every clone; where another copy was compared, an unresolved V gene accounts for under half, and the others remain unexplained. The sample table records 490,000 or so clones; 76% of these occur just once. Roughly 13% of the sample goes to the ten largest clones. The sequencing sample was made of PBMCs. The receptors derive from a woman aged 40 to 49 in good health. Some clones in this sample may be carry-over from other donors' samples.

This chain uses TRBV18 with TRBJ2-1; D may match TRBD1 or TRBD2 (5 bases each). Trimming left V 1 base short and J 1 base short, with 11 bases between. Germline V CDR1 and CDR2: KGHSH, LQKENI. CDR3 length: 16 residues. The CDR3 sequence is CASSPRGGPSYNEQFF. In DNA, the CDR3 is TGTGCCAGCTCACCACGGGGCGGGCCTTCCTACAATGAGCAGTTCTTC. Combining the CDR3 with reference TRBV18 and TRBJ2-1 gives the whole variable domain NAGVMQNPRHLVRRRGQEARLRCSPMKGHSHVYWYRQLPEEGLKFMVYLQKENIIDESGMPKERFSAEFPKEGPSILRIQQVVRGDSAAYFCASSPRGGPSYNEQFFGPGTRLTVL.

V gene TRBV11-3 combines with J gene TRBJ2-7; 9 bases align to TRBD2. V lost 6 bases to trimming and J lost 7 bases; unmatched junction nucleotides: 10. The CDR3 extends over 14 amino acids. From germline, CDR1 is SGHNT and CDR2 YENEEA. The CDR3 nucleotides read TGTGCCAGCAGTTCTATACTAGCGGGCGGGGAGCAGTACTTC. Amino acids: CASSSILAGGEQYF.

The J gene is TRBJ2-7, the V gene TRBV28; possibly TRBD1 for D (7 bases). The length of the CDR3 is 13 residues. The V gene's germline CDR1 is MDHEN and CDR2 SYDVKM. V shed 7 bases and J shed 3 bases, with 13 bases lying between them. The CDR3 DNA sequence: TGTGCCAGCAACGGAGGGACAGACTACGAGCAGTACTTC. It is translated as CASNGGTDYEQYF.

The chain is built from TRBV6-1 and TRBJ2-5; no clear D. The J call is uncertain, as TRBJ2-7 better fits the DNA end. CDR3 length: 14 residues. In germline, CDR1 is MNHNS, CDR2 SASEGT. The CDR3 region has the DNA TGTGCCAGCAGGGGCTCACTTTCCCCCTACGAGCAGTACTTC. Translation: CASRGSLSPYEQYF.

This chain's CDR3 is CASSQDLRASTDTQYF. In DNA form, the CDR3 reads TGTGCCAGCAGCCAAGACTTGCGGGCCAGCACAGATACGCAGTATTTT. V usage is TRBV4-2 and J usage is TRBJ2-3; D perhaps matches TRBD2 (5 bases). This CDR3 is built from 16 residues. V shed 0 bases and J shed 0 bases, with 10 bases lying between them. CDR1 is LGHNA and CDR2 is YNFKEQ in the germline V gene.

This clone was seen a handful of times. The J gene is TRBJ2-7, the V gene TRBV11-2, with D possibly TRBD2 on 6 matching bases. The CDR3 spans 15 residues. V lost 1 base and J lost 3, with 13 bases in between. In germline, CDR1 is SGHAT, CDR2 FQNNGV. CDR3 protein: CASSLATGDGYEQYF. In DNA, the CDR3 is TGTGCCAGCAGCTTAGCAACGGGAGACGGCTACGAGCAGTACTTC.

This clone was picked up many times. This sequence joins TRBV11-3 and TRBJ2-1; 9 nucleotides align to TRBD2. CDR1 and CDR2 from the germline V gene are SGHNT and YENEEA. CDR3 length: 15 residues. V lost 6 bases to trimming and J lost 0 bases; unmatched junction nucleotides: 3. As DNA, the CDR3 is TGTGCCAGCAGTCTAGCGGGGAGCTCCTACAATGAGCAGTTCTTC. This encodes CASSLAGSSYNEQFF.

This chain uses TRBV6-5 with TRBJ1-5, with D unclear. Germline assignment: CDR1 MNHEY and CDR2 SVGAGI. The ends were cut back, 6 bases at V and 4 bases at J, with 10 bases in the middle. The CDR3 consists of 13 residues. CDR3 sequence (DNA): TGTGCCAGCAGCTTACGTCGAAATCAGCCCCAGCATTTT. As protein: CASSLRRNQPQHF.

As for this clone: A read error may be the cause here, since a much bigger clone is one base away. The chain couples TRBV15 to TRBJ2-7; TRBD2 aligns across 9 bases. The V and J ends lost 4 bases and 5 bases, in that order; junction bases with no gene match: 6. The CDR3 is made up of 14 amino acids. Germline V gene lookup returns CDR1 LNHNV and CDR2 YYDKDF (reference sequence). The CDR3 sequence is CATSILAGPDEQYF. For the CDR3, the DNA is TGTGCCACCAGCATCCTAGCGGGACCAGACGAGCAGTACTTC.

In the case of this clone: A far larger clone differs by one base, so this is likely a read error. The chain carries TRBV2 and TRBJ1-4, with D possibly being TRBD1 (5 bases). V was trimmed by 2 bases and J by 9 bases, leaving 10 bases between them. Germline loops: CDR1 SNHLY, CDR2 FYNNEI. The CDR3 contains 13 residues. The CDR3 here is CASSESDSQKLFF. CDR3 nucleotides: TGTGCCAGCAGTGAAAGTGACAGTCAAAAACTGTTTTTT.

A note on this clone: A far larger clone is a single base away, which makes a read error likely. The CDR3 sequence is CASSHWGLGYTGELSF. The CDR3 DNA sequence: TGTGCCAGCAGCCACTGGGGACTAGGGTACACCGGGGAGCTGTCTTTT. V usage is TRBV7-9 and J usage is TRBJ2-2; 8 bases line up with TRBD2. Germline V gene sequence: CDR1 SEHNR, CDR2 FQNEAQ (reference sequence). The CDR3 length is 16 residues.

The rearrangement uses TRBV7-8 and TRBJ2-1, with 8 positions matching TRBD2. The germline gives CDR1 SGHVS, CDR2 FQNEAQ. J lost 9 bases, V lost 5 bases, and 18 bases had no gene match. The CDR3 contains 17 residues. DNA for the CDR3: TGTGCCAGCAGCCACTCCGGACCCGCGGCGGGAGGAGCTGAGCAGTTCTTC. Its translation: CASSHSGPAAGGAEQFF.

This chain uses TRBV4-1 with TRBJ2-7; 9 bases line up with TRBD1. Trimming cost V 1 base and J 3 bases; bases outside gene matches: 4. The CDR3 runs 15 residues. CDR1 MGHRA and CDR2 YSYEKL come from the germline V gene. The CDR3 region is CASSQARDRDYEQYF. Here the CDR3 DNA reads TGCGCCAGCAGCCAAGCGCGGGACAGGGACTACGAGCAGTACTTC.

V and J are TRBV30 and TRBJ1-4, with TRBD1 identical over 8 bases. The CDR3 runs to 20 residues. Germline V lookup: CDR1 GTSNPN, CDR2 SVGIG (reference sequence). V lost 4 bases, J lost 0 bases, and 19 bases stayed unmatched. The chain's CDR3 is CAWNVPAGTGVGATNEKLFF. As DNA, the CDR3 is TGTGCCTGGAACGTTCCAGCCGGGACAGGAGTCGGTGCAACTAATGAAAAACTGTTTTTT.